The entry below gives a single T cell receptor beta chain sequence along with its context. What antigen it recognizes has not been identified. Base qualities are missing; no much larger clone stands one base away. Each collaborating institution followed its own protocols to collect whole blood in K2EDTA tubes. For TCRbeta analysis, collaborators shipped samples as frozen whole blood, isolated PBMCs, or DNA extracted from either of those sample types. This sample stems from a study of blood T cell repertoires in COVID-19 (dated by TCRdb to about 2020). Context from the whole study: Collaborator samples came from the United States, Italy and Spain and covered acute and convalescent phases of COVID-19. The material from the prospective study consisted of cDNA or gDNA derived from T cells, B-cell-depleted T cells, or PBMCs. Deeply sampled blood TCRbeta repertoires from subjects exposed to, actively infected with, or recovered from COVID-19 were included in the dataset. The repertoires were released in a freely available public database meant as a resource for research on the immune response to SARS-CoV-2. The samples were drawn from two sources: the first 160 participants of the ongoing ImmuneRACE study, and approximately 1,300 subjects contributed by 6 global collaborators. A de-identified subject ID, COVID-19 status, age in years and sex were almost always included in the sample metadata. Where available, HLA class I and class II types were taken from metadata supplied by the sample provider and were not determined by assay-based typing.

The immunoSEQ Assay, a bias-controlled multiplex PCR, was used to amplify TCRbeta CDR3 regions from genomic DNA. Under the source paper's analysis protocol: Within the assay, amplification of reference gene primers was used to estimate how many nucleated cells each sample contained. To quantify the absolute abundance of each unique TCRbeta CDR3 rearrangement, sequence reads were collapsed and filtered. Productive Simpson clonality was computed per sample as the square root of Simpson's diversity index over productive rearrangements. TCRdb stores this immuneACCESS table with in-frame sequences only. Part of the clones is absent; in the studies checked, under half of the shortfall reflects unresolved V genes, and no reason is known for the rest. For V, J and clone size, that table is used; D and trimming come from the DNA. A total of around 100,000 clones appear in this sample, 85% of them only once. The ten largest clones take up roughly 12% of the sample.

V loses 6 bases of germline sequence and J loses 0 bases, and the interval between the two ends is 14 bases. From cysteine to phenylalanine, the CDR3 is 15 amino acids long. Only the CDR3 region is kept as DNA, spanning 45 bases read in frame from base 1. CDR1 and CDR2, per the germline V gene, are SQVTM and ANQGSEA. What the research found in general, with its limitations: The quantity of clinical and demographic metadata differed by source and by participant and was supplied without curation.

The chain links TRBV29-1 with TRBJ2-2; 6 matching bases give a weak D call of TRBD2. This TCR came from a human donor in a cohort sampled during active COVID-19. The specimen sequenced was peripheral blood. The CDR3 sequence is CSVTVGGANTGELFF. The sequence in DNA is TGCAGCGTAACGGTGGGGGGAGCGAACACCGGGGAGCTGTTTTTT.